This T cell receptor beta chain is drawn from a study of blood T cell repertoires in COVID-19 (TCRdb year 2020). In terms of the full investigation: Samples from collaborators originated in the United States, Italy and Spain and spanned both the acute and convalescent phases of COVID-19. The prospective study material was composed of cDNA or gDNA derived from T cells, B-cell-depleted T cells, or PBMCs. Subjects who had been exposed to COVID-19, were actively infected with it, or had recovered from it provided the deeply sampled blood TCRbeta repertoires that made up the dataset. A freely available public database, intended as a resource for researchers studying the immune response to SARS-CoV-2, is where the repertoires were released. Samples came from the ongoing ImmuneRACE study (first 160 participants) plus 1,254 subjects from 6 global collaborators. A de-identified subject ID, COVID-19 status, age in years and sex were almost always included in the sample metadata. HLA class I and class II types, where available, came from metadata supplied by the sample provider rather than from assay-based typing.

Beyond this particular receptor, the publication reports: The quantity of clinical and demographic metadata differed by source and by participant and was supplied without curation.

On this clone itself: The clone's antigen remains unknown. Per-base qualities were not stored, and no clone one base away is much larger.

TCRbeta CDR3 regions were amplified from genomic DNA using the immunoSEQ Assay, a bias-controlled multiplex PCR. The published analysis was carried out like this. Nucleated cell counts per sample were estimated from amplification of reference gene primers within the assay. To quantify the absolute abundance of each unique TCRbeta CDR3 rearrangement, sequence reads were collapsed and filtered. For each sample, productive Simpson clonality was calculated by taking the square root of Simpson's diversity index across productive rearrangements. In its TCRdb copy, this immuneACCESS table keeps in-frame sequences only and misses some clones. Where compared with another copy, unresolved V genes explain less than half of these, and the others have no known cause. V and J calls and clone size are copied from that table; D and trimming were computed from the DNA. This sample gives 150,000 to 200,000 clones in total; 79% of them show up just once. The leading ten clones occupy around 6% of the sample.

One collaborating source in Seattle enrolled patients during active infection and followed them longitudinally through the course of disease. Collaborating institutions collected whole blood in K2EDTA tubes following their own protocols. For TCRbeta analysis, collaborators shipped samples as frozen whole blood, isolated PBMCs, or DNA extracted from either of those sample types. CDR1 ENHRY and CDR2 SYGVKD were looked up in the germline V gene. The CDR3, cysteine through phenylalanine, is 12 amino acids long. The retained sequence is limited to the CDR3, 36 bases, with the frame set at the first base. At the junction V is shortened by 8 bases and J by 4 bases, with 11 bases in between.

This chain is built from TRBV10-3 and TRBJ2-5; the D gene is unclear. The sequenced sample was peripheral blood. This receptor was identified in a middle-aged woman with COVID-19, enrolled during active disease. The CDR3 protein: CAISPSVETQYF. The nucleotide sequence is given as TGTGCCATCTCCCCGTCGGTAGAGACCCAGTACTTC.